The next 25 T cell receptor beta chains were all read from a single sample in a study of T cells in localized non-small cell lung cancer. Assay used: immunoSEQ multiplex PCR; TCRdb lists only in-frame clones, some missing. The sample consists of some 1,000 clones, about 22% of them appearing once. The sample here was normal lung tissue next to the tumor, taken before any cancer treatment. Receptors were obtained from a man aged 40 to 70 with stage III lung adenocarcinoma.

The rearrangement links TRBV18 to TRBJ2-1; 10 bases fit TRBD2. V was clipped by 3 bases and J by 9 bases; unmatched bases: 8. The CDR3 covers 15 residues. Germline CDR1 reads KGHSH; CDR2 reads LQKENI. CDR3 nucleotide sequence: TGTGCCAGCTCACCGGAGCGGGAGGGCCTGAGTGAGCAGTTCTTC. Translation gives CASSPEREGLSEQFF.

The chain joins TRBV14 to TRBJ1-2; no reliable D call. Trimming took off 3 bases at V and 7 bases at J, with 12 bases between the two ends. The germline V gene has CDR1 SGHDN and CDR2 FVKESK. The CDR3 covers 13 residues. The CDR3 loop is CASSQGTFFGYTF. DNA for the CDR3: TGTGCCAGCAGCCAGGGTACCTTTTTTGGCTACACCTTC.

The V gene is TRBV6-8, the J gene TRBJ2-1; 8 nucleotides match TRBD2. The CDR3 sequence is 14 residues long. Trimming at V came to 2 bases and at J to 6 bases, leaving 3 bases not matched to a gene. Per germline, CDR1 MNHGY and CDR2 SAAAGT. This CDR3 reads CASSYSGSGNEQFF. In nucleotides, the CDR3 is TGTGCCAGCAGTTACAGCGGGAGCGGCAATGAGCAGTTCTTC.

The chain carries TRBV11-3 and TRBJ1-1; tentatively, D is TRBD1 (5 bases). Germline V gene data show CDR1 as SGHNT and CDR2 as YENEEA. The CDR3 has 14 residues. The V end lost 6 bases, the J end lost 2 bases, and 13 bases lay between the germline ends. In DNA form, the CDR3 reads TGTGCCAGCAGTTGGGACGGAAAAAACACTGAAGCTTTCTTT. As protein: CASSWDGKNTEAFF.

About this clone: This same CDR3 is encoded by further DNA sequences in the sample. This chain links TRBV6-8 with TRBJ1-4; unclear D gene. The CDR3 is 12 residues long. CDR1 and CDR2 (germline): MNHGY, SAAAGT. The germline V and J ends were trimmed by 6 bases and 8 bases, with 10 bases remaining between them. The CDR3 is CASRKGGEKLFF. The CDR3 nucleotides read TGTGCCAGCAGAAAGGGTGGGGAAAAACTGTTTTTT.

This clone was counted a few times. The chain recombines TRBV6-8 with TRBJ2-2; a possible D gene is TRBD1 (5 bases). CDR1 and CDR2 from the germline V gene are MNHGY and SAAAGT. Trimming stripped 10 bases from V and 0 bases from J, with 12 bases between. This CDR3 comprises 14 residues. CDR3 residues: CAIRVDPNTGELFF. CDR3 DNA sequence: TGTGCCATCAGGGTCGACCCGAACACCGGGGAGCTGTTTTTT.

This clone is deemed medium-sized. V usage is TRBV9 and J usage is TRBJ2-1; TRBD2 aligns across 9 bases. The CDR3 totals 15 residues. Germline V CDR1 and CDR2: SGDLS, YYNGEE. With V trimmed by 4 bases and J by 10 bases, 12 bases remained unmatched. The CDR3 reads CASSFNGGRAAEQFF. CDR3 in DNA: TGTGCCAGCAGCTTTAACGGCGGGAGGGCCGCGGAGCAGTTCTTC.

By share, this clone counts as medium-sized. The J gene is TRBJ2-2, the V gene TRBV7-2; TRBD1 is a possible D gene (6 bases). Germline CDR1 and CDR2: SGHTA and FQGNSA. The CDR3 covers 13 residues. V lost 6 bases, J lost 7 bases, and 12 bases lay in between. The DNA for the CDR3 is TGTGCCAGCAGACTAGTAGGGGGCGGGGAGCTGTTTTTT. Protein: CASRLVGGGELFF.

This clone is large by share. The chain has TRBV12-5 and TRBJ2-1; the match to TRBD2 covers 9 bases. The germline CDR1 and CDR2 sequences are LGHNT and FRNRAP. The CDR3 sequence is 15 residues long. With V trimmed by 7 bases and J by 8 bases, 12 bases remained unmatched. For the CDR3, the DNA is TGTGCTAGTGCCCCCTTAGCGGGAGCCTTCGATGAGCAGTTCTTC. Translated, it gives CASAPLAGAFDEQFF.

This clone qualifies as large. This CDR3 reads CASRSTGGGMPQHF. The CDR3, as DNA: TGTGCCAGCAGATCTACAGGGGGCGGAATGCCCCAGCATTTT. The V gene is TRBV28, the J gene TRBJ1-5; 9 bases match TRBD1. The CDR3 contains 14 residues. The V gene end was trimmed by 6 bases and the J gene end by 9 bases; junction bases not matched to a gene: 9. The V gene's germline CDR1 is MDHEN and CDR2 SYDVKM.

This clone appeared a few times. The CDR3 DNA reads as TGTGCCACCAGCAGAGATCGGCAGGGGTCTAATGAAAAACTGTTTTTT. It translates to CATSRDRQGSNEKLFF. The chain has TRBV15 and TRBJ1-4; a possible D gene is TRBD1 (6 bases). Per the germline V gene, CDR1 is LNHNV and CDR2 is YYDKDF (reference sequence). This CDR3 comprises 16 residues. V lost 0 bases to trimming and J lost 3 bases, with 11 bases between them.

The CDR3 protein is CASSVGVTRDGELFF. The CDR3 DNA is TGCGCCAGCAGCGTTGGAGTAACTCGCGACGGGGAGCTGTTTTTT. The V call is TRBV5-1, the J call TRBJ2-2; no clear D. CDR1 SGHRS and CDR2 YFSETQ come from the germline V gene. Between the trimmed V and J ends, which lost 4 bases and 7 bases, there was a span of 17 bases. The CDR3 is 15 residues long.

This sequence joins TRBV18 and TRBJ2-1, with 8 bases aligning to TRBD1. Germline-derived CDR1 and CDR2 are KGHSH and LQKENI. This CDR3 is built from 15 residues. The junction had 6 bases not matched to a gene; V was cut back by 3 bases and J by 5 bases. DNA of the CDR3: TGTGCCAGCTCACCTCTCGGGACAGGCCACAATGAGCAGTTCTTC. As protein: CASSPLGTGHNEQFF.

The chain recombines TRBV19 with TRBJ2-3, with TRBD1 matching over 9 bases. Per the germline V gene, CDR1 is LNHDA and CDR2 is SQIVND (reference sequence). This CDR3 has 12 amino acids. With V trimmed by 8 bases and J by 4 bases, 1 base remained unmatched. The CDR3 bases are TGTGCCAGTGGACAGGGGCCAGATACGCAGTATTTT. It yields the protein CASGQGPDTQYF.

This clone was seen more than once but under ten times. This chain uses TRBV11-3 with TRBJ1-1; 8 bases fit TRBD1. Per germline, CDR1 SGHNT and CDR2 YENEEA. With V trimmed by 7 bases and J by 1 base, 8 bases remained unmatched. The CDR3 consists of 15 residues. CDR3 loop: CASISPGTGNTEAFF. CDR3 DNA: TGTGCCAGCATCTCGCCAGGGACAGGGAACACTGAAGCTTTCTTT. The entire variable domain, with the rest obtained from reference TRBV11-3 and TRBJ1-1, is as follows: EAGVVQSPRYKIIEKKQPVAFWCNPISGHNTLYWYLQNLGQGPELLIRYENEEAVDDSQLPKDRFSAERLKGVDSTLKIQPAELGDSAVYLCASISPGTGNTEAFFGQGTRLTVV.

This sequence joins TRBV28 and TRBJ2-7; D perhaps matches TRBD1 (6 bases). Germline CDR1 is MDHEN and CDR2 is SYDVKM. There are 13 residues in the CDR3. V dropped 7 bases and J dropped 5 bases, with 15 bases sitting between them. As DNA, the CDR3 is TGTGCCAGCACCCAACAGGGTGGTAACGAGCAGTACTTC. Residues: CASTQQGGNEQYF.

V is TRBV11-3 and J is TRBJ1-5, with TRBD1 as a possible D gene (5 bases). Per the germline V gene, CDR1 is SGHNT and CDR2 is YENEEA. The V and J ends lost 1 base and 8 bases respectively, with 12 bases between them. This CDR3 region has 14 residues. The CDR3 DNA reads TGTGCCAGCAGCTTAGGGGGACCTGAAGAGCCCCAGCATTTT. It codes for CASSLGGPEEPQHF.

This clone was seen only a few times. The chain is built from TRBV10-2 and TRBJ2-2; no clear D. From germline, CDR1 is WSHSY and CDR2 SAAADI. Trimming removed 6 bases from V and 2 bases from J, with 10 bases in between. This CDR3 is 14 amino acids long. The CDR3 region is CASSLVINTGELFF. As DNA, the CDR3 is TGCGCCAGCAGCCTAGTAATTAACACCGGGGAGCTGTTTTTT.

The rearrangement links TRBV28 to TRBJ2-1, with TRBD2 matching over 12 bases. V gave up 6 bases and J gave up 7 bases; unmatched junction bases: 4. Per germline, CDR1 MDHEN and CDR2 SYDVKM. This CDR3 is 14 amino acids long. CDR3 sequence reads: CASSRLAGVNEQFF. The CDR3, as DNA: TGTGCCAGCAGCCGACTAGCGGGAGTAAATGAGCAGTTCTTC.

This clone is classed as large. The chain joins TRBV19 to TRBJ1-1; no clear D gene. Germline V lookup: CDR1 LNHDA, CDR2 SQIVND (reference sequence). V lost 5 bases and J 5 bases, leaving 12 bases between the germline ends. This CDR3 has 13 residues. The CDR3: CASSEGGKTEAFF. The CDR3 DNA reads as TGTGCCAGTAGTGAGGGCGGGAAGACTGAAGCTTTCTTT.

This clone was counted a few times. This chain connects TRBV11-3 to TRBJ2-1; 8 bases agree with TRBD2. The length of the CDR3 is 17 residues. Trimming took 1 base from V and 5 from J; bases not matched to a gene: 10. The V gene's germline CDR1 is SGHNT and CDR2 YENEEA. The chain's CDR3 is CASSLGGSGMSNNEQFF. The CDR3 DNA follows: TGTGCCAGCAGCTTAGGGGGTAGCGGGATGAGCAACAATGAGCAGTTCTTC.

This CDR3 reads CASIYTSGRAGEQFF. The CDR3 nucleotides read TGTGCCAGCATCTACACTAGCGGGAGGGCCGGTGAGCAGTTCTTC. J is TRBJ2-1 and V is TRBV6-8; 13 nucleotides line up with TRBD2. The CDR3 is 15 amino acids. Looked up from germline, CDR1 is MNHGY and CDR2 is SAAAGT. V gave up 7 bases and J gave up 9 bases; unmatched junction bases: 9.

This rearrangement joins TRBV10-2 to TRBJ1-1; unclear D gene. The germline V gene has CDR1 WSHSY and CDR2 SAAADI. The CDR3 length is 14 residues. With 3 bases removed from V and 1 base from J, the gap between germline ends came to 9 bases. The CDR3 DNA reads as TGCGCCAGCAGTGACGACCTAGGGAACACTGAAGCTTTCTTT. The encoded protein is CASSDDLGNTEAFF.

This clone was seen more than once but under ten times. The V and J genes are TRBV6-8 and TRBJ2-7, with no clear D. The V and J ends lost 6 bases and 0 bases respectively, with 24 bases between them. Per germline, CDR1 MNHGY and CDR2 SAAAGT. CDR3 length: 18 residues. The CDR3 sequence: CASRPSRALPALSYEQYF. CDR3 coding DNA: TGTGCCAGCAGGCCTTCTCGTGCCCTTCCGGCCCTCTCCTACGAGCAGTACTTC.

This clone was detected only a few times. In DNA, the CDR3 is TGTGCCAGCAGCTTAAATAAAGGGCTTAATGAAAAACTGTTTTTT. Amino acid sequence: CASSLNKGLNEKLFF. The chain recombines TRBV11-3 with TRBJ1-4; D unclear. CDR1 and CDR2 from the germline V gene are SGHNT and YENEEA. The germline V and J ends were trimmed by 2 bases and 4 bases, with 11 bases remaining between them. CDR3 size: 15 residues.